This entry describes one TCR beta chain. No antigen is known for it. This sample was taken from a study of T cell responses to AZD1222 COVID-19 vaccine. The study's findings and limits: Nearly half of spike-specific TCRs reportedly target variant regions that are unmutated in the B.1.351 and B.1.1.7 variants. Repertoire sampling happened only post peak T cell response. Spike-specific TCR breadth and depth grew following two AZD1222 doses.

Trimming stripped 3 bases from V and 3 bases from J, with 12 bases between. The V gene's germline CDR1 is KGHSH and CDR2 LQKENI. The CDR3 has 14 amino acids. Data came from immunoSEQ multiplex PCR; TCRdb stores just in-frame clones and leaves some out. The sample records roughly 250,000 clones, approximately 93% being singletons. The source is an adult in good health. The starting material was peripheral blood, obtained on day 0 of AZD1222 vaccination. The rearrangement joins TRBV18 to TRBJ2-7; D tentatively fits TRBD1 or TRBD2 (6 bases each). In DNA form, the CDR3 reads TGTGCCAGCTCACCGGGGGCGGGAAACTACGAGCAGTACTTC. Amino acids: CASSPGAGNYEQYF.